These T cell receptor beta chains were read from a single sample in a study of blood T cell repertoires in COVID-19. Only in-frame clones appear in the TCRdb table, and some are missing; sequencing was by immunoSEQ multiplex PCR. The data show about 98,000 clones, 87% seen once. Sequencing was performed on peripheral blood. These receptors were collected from a man aged 50-60 years with active COVID-19. CDR3s include the opening cysteine and the closing phenylalanine or tryptophan. Each record gives: V gene, J gene, D gene, clone size, CDR3 DNA, CDR3 protein. A D gene is named only where the DNA matches it firmly. Expanded clones get a size class; other rows say once, few or many, or leave the size out.

v_gene: TRBV5-1; j_gene: TRBJ1-1; d_gene: TRBD1; abundance: .; CDR3nt: TGCGCCAGCAGCTTGGGACAGGGAGGCACTGAAGCTTTCTTT; CDR3aa: CASSLGQGGTEAFF
v_gene: TRBV9; j_gene: TRBJ1-4; d_gene: TRBD1; abundance: few; CDR3nt: TGTGCCAGCAGCGGATCCGGGACAGGTGGGGAAAAACTGTTTTTT; CDR3aa: CASSGSGTGGEKLFF
v_gene: TRBV3-1/TRBV3-2; j_gene: TRBJ2-7; d_gene: .; abundance: .; CDR3nt: TGTGCCAGCAGCCATCGTCTGCGCGAGCAGTACTTC; CDR3aa: CASSHRLREQYF
v_gene: TRBV28; j_gene: TRBJ2-5; d_gene: TRBD2; abundance: .; CDR3nt: TGTGCCAGCAGTTTATTAGGCGGGGGGACCGAAGAGACCCAGTACTTC; CDR3aa: CASSLLGGGTEETQYF
v_gene: TRBV5-4; j_gene: TRBJ1-1; d_gene: .; abundance: .; CDR3nt: TGTGCCAGCAGCTTCCGACAGAGAGACACTGAAGCTTTCTTT; CDR3aa: CASSFRQRDTEAFF
v_gene: TRBV5-1; j_gene: TRBJ2-3; d_gene: TRBD2; abundance: .; CDR3nt: TGCGCCAGCAGCTTGCTGGTAGCGGGGGGTACAGATACGCAGTATTTT; CDR3aa: CASSLLVAGGTDTQYF
v_gene: TRBV10-3; j_gene: TRBJ2-5; d_gene: TRBD1; abundance: .; CDR3nt: TGTGCCATCAAAGGACAGGGGTGGGAGACCCAGTACTTC; CDR3aa: CAIKGQGWETQYF
v_gene: TRBV5-1; j_gene: TRBJ2-1; d_gene: TRBD1; abundance: .; CDR3nt: TGCGCCAGCAGCCCCGGGACAGGGCCCTACTCAGTCAATGAGCAGTTCTTC; CDR3aa: CASSPGTGPYSVNEQFF
v_gene: TRBV15; j_gene: TRBJ2-3; d_gene: .; abundance: .; CDR3nt: TGTGCCACCAGCCCCACGGGGATGGCGACAGATACGCAGTATTTT; CDR3aa: CATSPTGMATDTQYF
v_gene: TRBV19; j_gene: TRBJ2-6; d_gene: TRBD1; abundance: .; CDR3nt: TGTGCCAGTAGTTCCGACTGGGGGACAGGGGGCTCTGGGGCCAACGTCCTGACTTTC; CDR3aa: CASSSDWGTGGSGANVLTF
v_gene: TRBV5-1; j_gene: TRBJ2-7; d_gene: .; abundance: .; CDR3nt: TGCGCCAGCAGCTTGGGGAGGGGAAGAATCTACGAGCAGTACTTC; CDR3aa: CASSLGRGRIYEQYF
v_gene: TRBV19; j_gene: TRBJ1-2; d_gene: .; abundance: .; CDR3nt: TGTGCCAGTAGTATTAGGGGCAACTATGGCTACACCTTC; CDR3aa: CASSIRGNYGYTF
v_gene: TRBV2; j_gene: TRBJ1-1; d_gene: .; abundance: .; CDR3nt: TGTGCCAGCACCTACAGGGAGCGGAGTAACACTGAAGCTTTCTTT; CDR3aa: CASTYRERSNTEAFF
v_gene: TRBV4-3; j_gene: TRBJ1-4; d_gene: .; abundance: .; CDR3nt: TGCGCCAGCAGCCAAGAACTGGGCCGAAATGAAAAACTGTTTTTT; CDR3aa: CASSQELGRNEKLFF
v_gene: TRBV24-1; j_gene: TRBJ1-2; d_gene: .; abundance: .; CDR3nt: TGTGCCACCAGTGATTCAGGTTATGGCTACACCTTC; CDR3aa: CATSDSGYGYTF
v_gene: TRBV5-6; j_gene: TRBJ1-2; d_gene: .; abundance: .; CDR3nt: TGTGCCAGCAGCTTGGCCGGGAGAGACTATGGCTACACCTTC; CDR3aa: CASSLAGRDYGYTF
v_gene: TRBV6-5; j_gene: TRBJ2-1; d_gene: .; abundance: .; CDR3nt: TGTGCCAGCAGTTCGTCGGGACTTGAGCAGTTCTTC; CDR3aa: CASSSSGLEQFF
v_gene: TRBV7-2; j_gene: TRBJ2-5; d_gene: .; abundance: .; CDR3nt: TGTGCCAGCAGCACTGTAATTCGGGCCCAGTACTTC; CDR3aa: CASSTVIRAQYF
v_gene: TRBV11-3; j_gene: TRBJ2-1; d_gene: .; abundance: .; CDR3nt: TGTGCCAGCAGCTTCTCCAGATCCTACAATGAGCAGTTCTTC; CDR3aa: CASSFSRSYNEQFF
v_gene: TRBV28; j_gene: TRBJ2-4; d_gene: TRBD1; abundance: .; CDR3nt: TGTGCCAGCAGTTTAAGGGGGCGATCGCTCATAGCCAAAAACATTCAGTACTTC; CDR3aa: CASSLRGRSLIAKNIQYF
v_gene: TRBV29-1; j_gene: TRBJ2-7; d_gene: TRBD1; abundance: .; CDR3nt: TGCAGCGTCTCAGTACAGGGGGTGGGCTACGAGCAGTACTTC; CDR3aa: CSVSVQGVGYEQYF
v_gene: TRBV19; j_gene: TRBJ2-7; d_gene: .; abundance: .; CDR3nt: TGTGCCAGTAGTATTGGTGGGGCCCTTGGAGAGCAGTACTTC; CDR3aa: CASSIGGALGEQYF
v_gene: TRBV28; j_gene: TRBJ1-5; d_gene: TRBD1; abundance: once; CDR3nt: TGTGCCAGCACCCGACAGGGGGGTCAGCCCCAGCATTTT; CDR3aa: CASTRQGGQPQHF
v_gene: TRBV15; j_gene: TRBJ1-5; d_gene: .; abundance: .; CDR3nt: TGTGCCACCAGCAGAGACCCTATGAGAAGCAATCAGCCCCAGCATTTT; CDR3aa: CATSRDPMRSNQPQHF
v_gene: TRBV12-3/TRBV12-4; j_gene: TRBJ1-6; d_gene: .; abundance: .; CDR3nt: TGTGCCAGCAGTTTCGGGGGACCCCTCCACTTT; CDR3aa: CASSFGGPLHF
v_gene: TRBV5-4; j_gene: TRBJ1-4; d_gene: TRBD1; abundance: .; CDR3nt: TGTGCCAGCAGCCCGGGACAGGGGAGAGAAAAACTGTTTTTT; CDR3aa: CASSPGQGREKLFF
v_gene: TRBV15; j_gene: TRBJ1-5; d_gene: .; abundance: few; CDR3nt: TGTGCCACCAGCAGAGGGACAGTAAGCAATCAGCCCCAGCATTTT; CDR3aa: CATSRGTVSNQPQHF
v_gene: TRBV12-3/TRBV12-4; j_gene: TRBJ1-1; d_gene: .; abundance: .; CDR3nt: TGTGCCAGCAGTTTGGAGGTCTCCACTGAAGCTTTCTTT; CDR3aa: CASSLEVSTEAFF
v_gene: TRBV7-7; j_gene: TRBJ2-7; d_gene: .; abundance: .; CDR3nt: TGTGCCAGCAGTTATGGCCCAGCCTACGAGCAGTACTTC; CDR3aa: CASSYGPAYEQYF
v_gene: TRBV27; j_gene: TRBJ2-7; d_gene: .; abundance: few; CDR3nt: TGTGCCAGCAGTTGGTCAGGACCGTCGAGGGACGAGCAGTACTTC; CDR3aa: CASSWSGPSRDEQYF
v_gene: TRBV20-1; j_gene: TRBJ2-5; d_gene: TRBD2; abundance: .; CDR3nt: TGCAGTGCTAGTACTAGCGGGGAGACCCAGTACTTC; CDR3aa: CSASTSGETQYF
v_gene: TRBV5-1; j_gene: TRBJ1-6; d_gene: .; abundance: .; CDR3nt: TGCGCCAGCAGCTTCTTCCGAGGAAATTCACCCCTCCACTTT; CDR3aa: CASSFFRGNSPLHF
v_gene: TRBV6-4; j_gene: TRBJ1-1; d_gene: TRBD1; abundance: .; CDR3nt: TGTGCCGGAGCGGGTTTTCTTGCAGGGGGCAGAGAAGCTTTCTTT; CDR3aa: CAGAGFLAGGREAFF
v_gene: TRBV9; j_gene: TRBJ2-1; d_gene: TRBD2; abundance: once; CDR3nt: TGTGCCAGCAGCGTAGACCCCGGGACTAGCGATGAGCAGTTCTTC; CDR3aa: CASSVDPGTSDEQFF
v_gene: TRBV6-6; j_gene: TRBJ1-5; d_gene: .; abundance: .; CDR3nt: TGTGCCAGCAGTTACTCGAGTCCAAGCCAGCCCCAGCATTTT; CDR3aa: CASSYSSPSQPQHF
v_gene: TRBV3-1/TRBV3-2; j_gene: TRBJ1-2; d_gene: .; abundance: .; CDR3nt: TGTGCCAGCAGCTCAACTTTTGGGGCCGGTGGCTATGGCTACACCTTC; CDR3aa: CASSSTFGAGGYGYTF
v_gene: TRBV6-6; j_gene: TRBJ1-5; d_gene: .; abundance: .; CDR3nt: TGTGCCAGCAGTTACTCTGCAGGGGATGCTCAGCCCCAGCATTTT; CDR3aa: CASSYSAGDAQPQHF
v_gene: TRBV5-6; j_gene: TRBJ2-5; d_gene: TRBD1; abundance: .; CDR3nt: TGTGCCAGCAGCTTAACGACAGGGGGTATGGAGACCCAGTACTTC; CDR3aa: CASSLTTGGMETQYF
v_gene: TRBV27; j_gene: TRBJ2-7; d_gene: .; abundance: .; CDR3nt: TGTGCCAGACGCACACCAGGGGGGCCTGATTTCTATTACGAGCAGTACTTC; CDR3aa: CARRTPGGPDFYYEQYF
v_gene: TRBV5-1; j_gene: TRBJ2-2; d_gene: .; abundance: .; CDR3nt: TGCGCCAGCAGCTTCCCATTCTCTCGGACAGTCAGAAACACCGGGGAGCTGTTTTTT; CDR3aa: CASSFPFSRTVRNTGELFF
v_gene: TRBV25-1; j_gene: TRBJ2-7; d_gene: .; abundance: .; CDR3nt: TGTGCCAGCAGTGTGGAGACGGGAGCCTACGAGCAGTACTTC; CDR3aa: CASSVETGAYEQYF
v_gene: TRBV5-1; j_gene: TRBJ1-4; d_gene: TRBD1; abundance: .; CDR3nt: TGCGCCAGCAGCCAGGGACAGGGGGGTGGCGAAAAACTGTTTTTT; CDR3aa: CASSQGQGGGEKLFF
v_gene: TRBV24-1; j_gene: TRBJ2-1; d_gene: TRBD2; abundance: .; CDR3nt: TGTGCCACCAGTGACCCGGGTGGAGGGAGGGATGAGCAGTTCTTC; CDR3aa: CATSDPGGGRDEQFF
v_gene: TRBV18; j_gene: TRBJ2-7; d_gene: TRBD1; abundance: .; CDR3nt: TGTGCCAGCTCACCGTTCCGGGACAGGGGTCCCTACGAGCAGTACTTC; CDR3aa: CASSPFRDRGPYEQYF
v_gene: TRBV30; j_gene: TRBJ2-3; d_gene: .; abundance: .; CDR3nt: TGTGCCTGGAGTGCCGCGACAGATACGCAGTATTTT; CDR3aa: CAWSAATDTQYF
v_gene: TRBV18; j_gene: TRBJ1-2; d_gene: .; abundance: .; CDR3nt: TGTGCCAGCTCACCGAACCCCGAAAGCGGCTACACCTTC; CDR3aa: CASSPNPESGYTF